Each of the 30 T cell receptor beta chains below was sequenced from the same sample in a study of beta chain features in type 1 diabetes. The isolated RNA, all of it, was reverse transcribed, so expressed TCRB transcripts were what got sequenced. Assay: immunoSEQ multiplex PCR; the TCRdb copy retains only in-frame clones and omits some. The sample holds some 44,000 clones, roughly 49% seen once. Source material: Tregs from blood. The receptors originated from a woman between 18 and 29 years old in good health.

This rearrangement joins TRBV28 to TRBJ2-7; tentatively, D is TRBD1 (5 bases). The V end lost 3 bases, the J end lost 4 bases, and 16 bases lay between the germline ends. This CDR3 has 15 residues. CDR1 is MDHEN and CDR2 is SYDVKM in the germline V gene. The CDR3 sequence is CASSLTVASGYEQYF. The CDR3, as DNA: TGTGCCAGCAGTTTGACAGTGGCCTCTGGTTACGAGCAGTACTTC.

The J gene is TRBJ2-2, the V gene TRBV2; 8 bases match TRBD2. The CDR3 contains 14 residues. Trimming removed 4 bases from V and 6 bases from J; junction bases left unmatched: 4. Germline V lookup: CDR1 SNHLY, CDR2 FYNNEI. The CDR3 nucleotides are TGTGCCAGCAGTGCTGAGCGGGAGCCCGGGGAGCTGTTTTTT. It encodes CASSAEREPGELFF.

The CDR3 region is CASSLRGRGLNTEAFF. CDR3 bases: TGTGCCAGTAGTCTCAGGGGGCGAGGTTTGAACACTGAAGCTTTCTTT. This chain links TRBV19 with TRBJ1-1, with 8 bases that match TRBD1. Germline assignment: CDR1 LNHDA and CDR2 SQIVND (reference sequence). CDR3 length: 16 residues. V lost 5 bases and J lost 0; bases outside the gene matches: 8.

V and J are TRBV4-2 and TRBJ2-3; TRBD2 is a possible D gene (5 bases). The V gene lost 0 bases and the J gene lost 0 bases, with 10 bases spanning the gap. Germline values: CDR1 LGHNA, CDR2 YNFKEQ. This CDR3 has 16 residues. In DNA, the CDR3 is TGTGCCAGCAGCCAAGAAGGTCGGGGTAGCACAGATACGCAGTATTTT. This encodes CASSQEGRGSTDTQYF.

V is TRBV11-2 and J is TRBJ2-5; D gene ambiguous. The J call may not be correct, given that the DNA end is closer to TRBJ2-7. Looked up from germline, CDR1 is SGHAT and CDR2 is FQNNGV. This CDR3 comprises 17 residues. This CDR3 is CASSLDLAQRRNYEQYF. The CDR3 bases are TGTGCCAGCAGCTTAGATCTGGCCCAGCGCCGAAACTACGAGCAGTACTTC.

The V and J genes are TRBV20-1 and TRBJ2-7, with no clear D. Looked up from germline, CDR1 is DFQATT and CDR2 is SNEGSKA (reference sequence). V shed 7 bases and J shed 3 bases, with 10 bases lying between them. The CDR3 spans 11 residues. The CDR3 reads CSVVIRYEQYF. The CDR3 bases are TGCAGTGTAGTAATACGCTACGAGCAGTACTTC.

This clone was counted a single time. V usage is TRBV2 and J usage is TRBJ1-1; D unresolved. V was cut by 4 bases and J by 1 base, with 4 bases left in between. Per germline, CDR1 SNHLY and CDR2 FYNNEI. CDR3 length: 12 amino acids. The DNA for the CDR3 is TGTGCCAGCAGTGCAGGGAACACTGAAGCTTTCTTT. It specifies CASSAGNTEAFF.

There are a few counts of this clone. The CDR3 DNA reads TGCGCCAGCAGCGTTCTCTTGGCGGGGTCGGATACGCAGTATTTT. Translated, it gives CASSVLLAGSDTQYF. The chain uses TRBV5-1 and TRBJ2-3, with D perhaps matching TRBD2 (6 bases). V lost 4 bases, J lost 6 bases, and 18 bases lay in between. Germline-derived CDR1 and CDR2 are SGHRS and YFSETQ. This CDR3 spans 15 amino acids.

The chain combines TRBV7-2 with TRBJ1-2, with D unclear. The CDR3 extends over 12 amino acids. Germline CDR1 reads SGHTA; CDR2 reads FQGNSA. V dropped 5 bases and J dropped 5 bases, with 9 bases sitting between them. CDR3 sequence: CASSPGDYGYTF. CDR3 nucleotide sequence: TGTGCCAGCAGCCCCGGAGATTATGGCTACACCTTC. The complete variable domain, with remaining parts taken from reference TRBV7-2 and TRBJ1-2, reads GAGVSQSPSNKVTEKGKDVELRCDPISGHTALYWYRQSLGQGLEFLIYFQGNSAPDKSGLPSDRFSAERTGGSVSTLTIQRTQQEDSAVYLCASSPGDYGYTFGSGTRLTVV.

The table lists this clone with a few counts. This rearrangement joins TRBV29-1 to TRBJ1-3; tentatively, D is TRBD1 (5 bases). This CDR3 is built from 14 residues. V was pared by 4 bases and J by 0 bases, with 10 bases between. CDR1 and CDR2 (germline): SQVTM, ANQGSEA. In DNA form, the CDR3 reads TGCAGCGTTGCGGGGGGTGGCTCTGGAAACACCATATATTTT. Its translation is CSVAGGGSGNTIYF.

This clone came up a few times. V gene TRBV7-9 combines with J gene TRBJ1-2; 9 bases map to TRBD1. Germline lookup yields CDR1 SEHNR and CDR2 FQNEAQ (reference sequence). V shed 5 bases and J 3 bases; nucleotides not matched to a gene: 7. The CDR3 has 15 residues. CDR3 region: CASSGGTGLHYGYTF. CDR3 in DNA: TGTGCCAGCAGCGGAGGGACAGGGCTCCACTATGGCTACACCTTC.

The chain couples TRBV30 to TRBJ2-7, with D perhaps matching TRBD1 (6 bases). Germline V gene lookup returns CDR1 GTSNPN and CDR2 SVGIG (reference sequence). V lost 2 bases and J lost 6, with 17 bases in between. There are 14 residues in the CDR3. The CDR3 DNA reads TGTGCCTGGAGTCTTACCGGGACAAAGGGCGAGCAGTACTTC. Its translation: CAWSLTGTKGEQYF.

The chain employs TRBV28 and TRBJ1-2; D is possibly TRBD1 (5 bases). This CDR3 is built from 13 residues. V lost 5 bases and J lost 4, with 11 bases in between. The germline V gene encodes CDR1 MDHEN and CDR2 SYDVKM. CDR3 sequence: CASSPRTSYGYTF. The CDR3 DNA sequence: TGTGCCAGCAGTCCTCGGACAAGCTATGGCTACACCTTC.

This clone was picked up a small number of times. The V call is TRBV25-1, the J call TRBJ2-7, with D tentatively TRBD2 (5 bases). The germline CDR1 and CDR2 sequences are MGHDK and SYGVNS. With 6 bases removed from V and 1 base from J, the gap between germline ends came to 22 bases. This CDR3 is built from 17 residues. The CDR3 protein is CASSTSPGITRSYEQYF. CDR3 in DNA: TGTGCCAGCAGCACCTCACCCGGGATAACTCGATCCTACGAGCAGTACTTC.

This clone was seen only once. CDR3 in DNA: TGTGCCAGCAGCTTAGATCATCTACCCTCCTACGAGCAGTACTTC. It encodes CASSLDHLPSYEQYF. This chain uses TRBV11-2 with TRBJ2-7; unclear D gene. CDR1 and CDR2 from the germline V gene are SGHAT and FQNNGV. This CDR3 has 15 residues. V was shortened by 0 bases and J by 0 bases, with 9 bases between the two germline ends.

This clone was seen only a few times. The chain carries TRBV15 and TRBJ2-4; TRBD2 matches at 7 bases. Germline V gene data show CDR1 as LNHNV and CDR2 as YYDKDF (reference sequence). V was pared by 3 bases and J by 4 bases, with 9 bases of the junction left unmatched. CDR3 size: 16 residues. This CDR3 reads CATSSLQERDKNIQYF. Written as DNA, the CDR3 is TGTGCCACCAGCAGCTTGCAGGAGCGGGATAAAAACATTCAGTACTTC.

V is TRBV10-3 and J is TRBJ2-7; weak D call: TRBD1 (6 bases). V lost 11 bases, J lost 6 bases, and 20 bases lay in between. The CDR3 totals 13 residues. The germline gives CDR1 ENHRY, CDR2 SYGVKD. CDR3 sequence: CASRGQSEGEQYF. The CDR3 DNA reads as TGTGCCTCCCGAGGACAGTCTGAGGGCGAGCAGTACTTC.

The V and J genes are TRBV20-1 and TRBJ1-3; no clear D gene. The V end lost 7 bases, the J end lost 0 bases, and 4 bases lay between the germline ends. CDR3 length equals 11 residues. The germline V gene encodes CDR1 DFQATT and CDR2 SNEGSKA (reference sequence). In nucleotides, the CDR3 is TGCAGTGTCGGCTCTGGAAACACCATATATTTT. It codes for CSVGSGNTIYF.

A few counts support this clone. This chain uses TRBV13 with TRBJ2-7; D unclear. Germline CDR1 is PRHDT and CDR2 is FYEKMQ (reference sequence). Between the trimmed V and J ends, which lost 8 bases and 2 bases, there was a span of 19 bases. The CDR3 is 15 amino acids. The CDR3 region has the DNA TGTGCCAGCTTGGATCAGAGGAATCCCACCTACGAGCAGTACTTC. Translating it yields CASLDQRNPTYEQYF.

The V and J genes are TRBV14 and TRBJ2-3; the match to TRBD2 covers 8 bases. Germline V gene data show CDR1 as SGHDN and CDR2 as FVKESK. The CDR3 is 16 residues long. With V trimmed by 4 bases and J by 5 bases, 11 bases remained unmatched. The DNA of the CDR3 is TGTGCCAGCAGCCCCGGGACTAGTTACAGAGAAGATACGCAGTATTTT. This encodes CASSPGTSYREDTQYF.

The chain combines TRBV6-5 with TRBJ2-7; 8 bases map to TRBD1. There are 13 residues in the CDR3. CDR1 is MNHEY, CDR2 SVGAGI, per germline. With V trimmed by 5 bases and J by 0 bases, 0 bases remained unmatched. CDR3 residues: CASSGTGSYEQYF. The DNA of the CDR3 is TGTGCCAGCAGTGGGACAGGCTCCTACGAGCAGTACTTC.

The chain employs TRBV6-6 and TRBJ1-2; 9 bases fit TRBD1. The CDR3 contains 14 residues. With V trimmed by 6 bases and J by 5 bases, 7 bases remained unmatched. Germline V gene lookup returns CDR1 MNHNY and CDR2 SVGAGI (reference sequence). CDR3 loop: CASRGGDRAYGYTF. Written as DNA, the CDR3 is TGTGCCAGCAGGGGGGGGGACAGGGCGTATGGCTACACCTTC.

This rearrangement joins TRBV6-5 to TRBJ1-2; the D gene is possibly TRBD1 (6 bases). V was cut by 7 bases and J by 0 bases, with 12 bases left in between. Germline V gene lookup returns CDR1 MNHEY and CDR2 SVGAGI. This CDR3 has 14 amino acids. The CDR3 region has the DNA TGTGCCAGCATGACAGGCCCAGCTAACTATGGCTACACCTTC. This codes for CASMTGPANYGYTF.

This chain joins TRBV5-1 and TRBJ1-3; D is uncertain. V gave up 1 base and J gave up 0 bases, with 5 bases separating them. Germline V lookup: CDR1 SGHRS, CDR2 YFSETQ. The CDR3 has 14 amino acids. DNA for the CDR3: TGCGCCAGCAGCTTGACTGACTCTGGAAACACCATATATTTT. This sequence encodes CASSLTDSGNTIYF.

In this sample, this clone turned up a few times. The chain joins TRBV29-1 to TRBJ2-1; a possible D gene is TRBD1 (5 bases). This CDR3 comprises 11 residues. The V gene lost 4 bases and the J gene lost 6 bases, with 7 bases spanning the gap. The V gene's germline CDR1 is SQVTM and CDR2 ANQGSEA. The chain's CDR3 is CSVAGSNEQFF. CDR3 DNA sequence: TGCAGCGTTGCAGGGTCCAATGAGCAGTTCTTC.

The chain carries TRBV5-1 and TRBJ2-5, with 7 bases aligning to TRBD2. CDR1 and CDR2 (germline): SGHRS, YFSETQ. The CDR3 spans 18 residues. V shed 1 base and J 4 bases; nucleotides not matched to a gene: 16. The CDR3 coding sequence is TGCGCCAGCAGCTTGCAAACCCCTCGGGGAGGGGTTGGAGAGACCCAGTACTTC. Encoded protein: CASSLQTPRGGVGETQYF.

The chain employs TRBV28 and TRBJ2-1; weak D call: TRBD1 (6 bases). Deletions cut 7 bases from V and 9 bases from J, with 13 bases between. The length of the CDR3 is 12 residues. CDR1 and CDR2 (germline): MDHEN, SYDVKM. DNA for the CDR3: TGTGCCAGCACAGGGGACGGAACTGAGCAGTTCTTC. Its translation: CASTGDGTEQFF.

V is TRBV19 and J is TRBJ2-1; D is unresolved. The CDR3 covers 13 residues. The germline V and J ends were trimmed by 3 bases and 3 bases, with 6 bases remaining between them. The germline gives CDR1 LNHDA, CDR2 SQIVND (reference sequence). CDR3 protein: CASSIVLYNEQFF. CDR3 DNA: TGTGCCAGTAGTATTGTACTCTACAATGAGCAGTTCTTC. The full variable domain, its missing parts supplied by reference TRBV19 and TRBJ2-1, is DGGITQSPKYLFRKEGQNVTLSCEQNLNHDAMYWYRQDPGQGLRLIYYSQIVNDFQKGDIAEGYSVSREKKESFPLTVTSAQKNPTAFYLCASSIVLYNEQFFGPGTRLTVL.

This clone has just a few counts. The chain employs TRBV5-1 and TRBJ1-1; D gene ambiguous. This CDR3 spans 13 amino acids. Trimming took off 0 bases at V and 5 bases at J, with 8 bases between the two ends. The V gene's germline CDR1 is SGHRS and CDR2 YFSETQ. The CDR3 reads CASSLEGRTEAFF. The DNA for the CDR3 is TGCGCCAGCAGCTTGGAAGGGAGGACTGAAGCTTTCTTT.

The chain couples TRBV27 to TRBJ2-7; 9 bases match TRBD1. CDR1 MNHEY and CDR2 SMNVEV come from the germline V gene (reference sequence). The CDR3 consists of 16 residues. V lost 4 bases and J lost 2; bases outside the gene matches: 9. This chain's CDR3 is CASSSPGQGAPYEQYF. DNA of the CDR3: TGTGCCAGCAGTTCTCCGGGACAGGGTGCGCCCTACGAGCAGTACTTC.